This entry describes one TCR beta chain. Its antigen is currently unknown. These data originate in a study of identical twins. Study outcomes and limitations: Models underestimated out-of-frame TCR alpha sharing in monozygotic twins.

TCRdb called the 5' RACE reads again in MiXCR, with one record for every CDR3 protein. The data show around 290,000 distinct CDR3 sequences, 9.5% seen once. In germline, CDR1 is MNHEY, CDR2 SVGEGT. The CDR3 totals 16 residues. Trimming at V came to 6 bases and at J to 0 bases, leaving 6 bases not matched to a gene. These data were also reused for a study on yellow fever vaccine responses in identical twins.

This TCR came from a woman aged 18-35 years in good health. The genes are TRBV6-2 or TRBV6-3 and TRBJ2-4; 9 bases are shared with TRBD2. The sequencing sample was made of CD8+ T cells sorted from blood. In DNA, the CDR3 is TGTGCCAGCAGAAGACTAGCGGATCTAGCCAAAAACATTCAGTACTTC. This gives the protein CASRRLADLAKNIQYF.